The clone carrying this TCR beta chain came up many times. What it binds is unknown. Germline values: CDR1 LNHDA, CDR2 SQIVND (reference sequence). Trimming pared 4 bases from V and 5 bases from J, leaving 9 bases between. The CDR3 sequence is 13 residues long. Thyroid surgery had not been preceded by any treatment in any patient. This sample was included in a study of metastatic and nonmetastatic thyroid tumors. Findings and limits, study-wide: Benign nodules reportedly had significantly lower TCR beta diversity than malignant thyroid tumors in blood and tumor.

TCRdb reanalyzed the PCR reads with MiXCR. The sample lists over 25,000 clones; approximately 15% were seen once. The clonotype originates from a male donor with papillary thyroid cancer or a benign thyroid nodule (not recorded which). Some clones in this sample may be carry-over from other donors' samples. The chain combines TRBV19 with TRBJ2-1; D is ambiguous. The specimen sequenced was blood. The CDR3 protein is CASSKGNNNEQFF. The CDR3 DNA follows: TGTGCCAGTAGTAAAGGCAATAACAATGAGCAGTTCTTC.